The entry below gives a single TCR beta chain sequence along with its context. Its antigen remains unidentified. TCRdb's copy holds only in-frame clones and misses some; the assay was immunoSEQ multiplex PCR. The data contain about 350,000 clones, about nine tenths of them seen just once; the ten biggest clones take up around 5.8%. The data are from a study of Ad26.COV2.S vaccination and SARS-CoV-2 variants. Study as a whole: Each vaccinee took Ad26.COV2.S intramuscularly, once or twice 56 days apart. Study findings and constraints: Once vaccination had occurred, spike-specific CD8+ and CD4+ T cell responses reportedly showed substantial breadth.

Treatment reported: roughly 20 received Ad26.COV2.S at low or high dose, single or two shots; a few received placebo; per-sample allocation not given. Day 63 after the first vaccine or placebo injection was the time point for sampling. At a Boston site, the person donating was an adult of 18-55 years. An Ad26 vector was used to express Wuhan-strain SARS-CoV-2 spike as the vaccine. The CDR3 covers 15 residues. Looked up from germline, CDR1 is SGHRS and CDR2 is YFSETQ. The V end lost 5 bases, the J end lost 2 bases, and 13 bases lay between the germline ends. Sequenced material: peripheral blood, taken in a trial of Ad26.COV2.S vaccine versus placebo. The rearrangement links TRBV5-1 to TRBJ2-2, with D possibly matching TRBD1 (6 bases). This TCR was sampled from a person between 18 and 60 years old who received the Ad26.COV2.S COVID-19 vaccine or a placebo. Here the CDR3 DNA reads TGCGCCAGCAGTCTCGACAGGAGCAACACCGGGGAGCTGTTTTTT. Protein product: CASSLDRSNTGELFF.